The 3 T cell receptor beta chains below were found in one sample sequenced in a study of CD8 T cells in ankylosing spondylitis. Study findings and constraints: One TCR beta motif, made up of under ten highly homologous variants, appeared characteristic of ankylosing spondylitis blood.

TCRdb re-derived calls from the 5' RACE reads in MiXCR, one entry per CDR3 protein. The repertoire includes a few hundred thousand distinct CDR3 sequences, roughly 18% of them detected once, and about 0.94% sits in the top ten. These receptors have no known antigen. Input material: blood, either unsorted or a sorted T cell fraction (not recorded which). All receptors derive from a male donor with ankylosing spondylitis.

This clonotype was seen ten or more times. The rearrangement uses TRBV5-1 and TRBJ1-1; tentative D call: TRBD1 (5 bases). Germline CDR1 SGHRS, CDR2 YFSETQ. The CDR3 runs 13 residues. Deletions cut 1 base from V and 6 bases from J, with 10 bases between. The CDR3 DNA sequence: TGCGCCAGCAGCTTGATGGGGGGAGCTGAAGCTTTCTTT. Protein product: CASSLMGGAEAFF.

This clonotype showed up just a few times. The CDR3 DNA follows: TGTGCCAGCAGCTGGCGACCGGGACAGGGGGGCCACGAGCAGTACTTC. Its protein is CASSWRPGQGGHEQYF. This chain connects TRBV4-2 to TRBJ2-7, with TRBD1 matching over 11 bases. The trim removed 5 bases at V and 5 bases at J, leaving 11 bases unmatched. The CDR3 runs to 16 residues. Germline CDR1 LGHNA, CDR2 YNFKEQ.

In this sample, this clonotype turned up once. This chain joins TRBV2 and TRBJ2-7; TRBD1 aligns across 12 bases. The CDR3 covers 16 residues. Germline CDR1 SNHLY, CDR2 FYNNEI. Unmatched junction bases numbered 8, after V lost 5 bases and J lost 3 bases. CDR3 sequence reads: CASSWGTGGDGYEQYF. CDR3 bases: TGTGCCAGCAGTTGGGGGACAGGGGGCGACGGCTACGAGCAGTACTTC.